This T cell receptor beta chain was obtained from a study of blood T cells in healthy people across ages. Together with a sample-barcoded 5' primer, a J-beta primer mix was included in a second PCR lasting about 7 to 11 cycles. MiXCR was run by TCRdb on the 5' RACE reads, yielding one entry per CDR3 protein. This table holds about 1.8 million distinct CDR3 sequences, roughly 49% found once. V lost 9 bases and J 6 bases, leaving 16 bases between the germline ends. Looked up from germline, CDR1 is LNHDA and CDR2 is SQIVND (reference sequence). This CDR3 region has 13 residues. The sequence was obtained from a woman in her forties in good health. Material: blood. The J gene is TRBJ2-3, the V gene TRBV19; tentatively, D is TRBD1 (6 bases). The CDR3 reads CASQDRNQDTQYF. The CDR3, as DNA: TGTGCCAGCCAAGACAGGAATCAGGATACGCAGTATTTT.